This TCR beta chain stems from a study of CD8 T cells in Susac syndrome. The wider study: Among the sequenced Susac syndrome patients, more than five had active disease while eight or nine were in remission. Points from the study as a whole: The authors acknowledged that their TCR sequencing and HLA analysis involved a relatively small number of individuals. In total CD8+ repertoires, some 15 Susac-specific public clones were found, and a few in CD8+ TEMRA repertoires.

Random hexamers were used to reverse transcribe the RNA input (about 0.45 to 1 ug). An immunoSEQ multiplex PCR generated amplified TCR beta CDR3 products spanning 54 Vbeta and 13 Jbeta. TCRdb reanalysed the immunoSEQ multiplex PCR reads using MiXCR and keeps one entry per CDR3 protein. The table includes around 79,000 distinct CDR3 sequences, roughly 94% detected once. Germline CDR1 reads DFQATT; CDR2 reads SNEGSKA (reference sequence). The CDR3 loop spans 17 amino acids. Trimming left V 5 bases short and J 1 base short, with 23 bases between. This clonotype was observed a single time. Its matching antigen is unknown.

The sequence was obtained from a human donor with Susac syndrome. This chain uses TRBV20-1 with TRBJ2-5; D might be TRBD2 (5 bases). Sequencing used CD8+ T cells from PBMCs. The CDR3 spells CSAPPEEGFVGQETQYF. The DNA of the CDR3 is TGCAGTGCTCCGCCAGAAGAGGGCTTTGTAGGCCAAGAGACCCAGTACTTC.